This T cell receptor (beta chain) was captured by sequencing in a study of T cell responses to AZD1222 COVID-19 vaccine. Broader study findings: CD4 TCRs linked to vaccination spanned spike, dominating at 160-218 and 743-854. Clonal diversity was possibly underestimated, and the donors were mostly white British, with more females. At baseline, seropositivity was found in only a handful of AZD1222 recipients.

The CDR3 covers 14 residues. Concerning this clone itself: Its antigen remains unidentified.

Sequencing was performed with immunoSEQ multiplex PCR; in TCRdb, only in-frame clones are kept and a portion is missing. The sample includes over 130,000 clones, 85% to 90% seen only once; the top ten take 1.5% to 2%. The sequence came from an adult who received the AZD1222 COVID-19 vaccine. The chain uses TRBV21-1 and TRBJ2-7; the table names TRBD1, a call not compared with the DNA. TRBV21-1 is deemed a pseudogene. Sequenced here: peripheral blood, sampled 28 days after the second AZD1222 dose. The DNA for the CDR3 is TGTGCCAGCAGCAAACACCCGACAGATTACGAGCAGTACTTC. It specifies CASSKHPTDYEQYF.